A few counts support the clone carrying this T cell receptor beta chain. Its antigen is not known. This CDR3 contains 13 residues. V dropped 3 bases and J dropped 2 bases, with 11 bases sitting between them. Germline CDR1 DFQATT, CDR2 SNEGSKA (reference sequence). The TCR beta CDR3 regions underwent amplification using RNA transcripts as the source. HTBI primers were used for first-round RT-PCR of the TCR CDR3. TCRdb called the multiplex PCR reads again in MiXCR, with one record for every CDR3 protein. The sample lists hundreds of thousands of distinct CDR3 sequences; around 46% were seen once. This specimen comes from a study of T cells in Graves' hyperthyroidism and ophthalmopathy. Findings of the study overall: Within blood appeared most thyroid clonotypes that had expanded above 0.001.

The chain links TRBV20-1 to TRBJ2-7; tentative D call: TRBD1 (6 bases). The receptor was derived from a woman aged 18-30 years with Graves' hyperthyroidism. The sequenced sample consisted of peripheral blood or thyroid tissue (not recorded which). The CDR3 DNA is TGCAGTGCTAGTTTGGACAGCACCTACGAGCAGTACTTC. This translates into CSASLDSTYEQYF.